This T cell receptor (beta chain) was captured in a study of T cell repertoires in cytomegalovirus infection. In the study overall: Public TCR beta signatures indicated both CMV infection and matching HLA type.

One entry per CDR3 protein results from TCRdb running MiXCR on the reads. Of more than 250,000 distinct CDR3 sequences listed, about an eighth are singletons. Overall study results and limits: CMV-specific TCR beta clonotypes restricted by HLA-C dominated the ex vivo response.

This CDR3 spans 20 amino acids. The V end was cut by 5 bases, the J end by 6 bases, with 31 bases between. Germline CDR1 is SGHVS and CDR2 is FQNEAQ. Many counts were recorded for this clonotype. Its target is unknown. The source is a human donor in good health (CMV status not recorded). Some clones in this sample may be carry-over from other donors' samples. Sequenced sample: PBMCs. The chain is built from TRBV7-8 and TRBJ2-2; D might be TRBD1 or TRBD2, each matching 7 bases. CDR3 in amino acids: CASSPKGGLGAGVFSGELFF. The CDR3 DNA reads TGTGCCAGCAGCCCCAAAGGGGGCTTGGGTGCGGGGGTTTTTTCCGGGGAGCTGTTTTTT.